This T cell receptor (beta chain) was sequenced in a study of cytomegalovirus exposure and HLA in healthy donors. The CDR3 loop spans 17 amino acids. CDR1 is SGDLS, CDR2 YYNGEE, per germline. Between the trimmed V and J ends, which lost 4 bases and 1 base, there was a span of 17 bases. The primer mix had 60 Vbeta and 13 Jbeta primers. TCRdb keeps only in-frame clones here, not all; method: immunoSEQ multiplex PCR. The top ten clones hold less than 10% of a sample with 150,000 to 200,000 clones, around four fifths of them seen once. This chain uses TRBV9 with TRBJ2-2; D might be TRBD2 (5 bases). Sequencing was performed on PBMCs. The clonotype originates from a man aged 18 to 29 in good health and CMV-seropositive. CDR3 DNA sequence: TGTGCCAGCAGCCATAAGAAAAAGGGAGTGAACACCGGGGAGCTGTTTTTT. Residues: CASSHKKKGVNTGELFF.